The next 32 T cell receptor beta chains were all read from a single sample in a study of shared clonotypes between healthy human individuals. Assay: immunoSEQ multiplex PCR; the TCRdb copy retains only in-frame clones and omits some. The sample yields 530,000 or so clones, roughly 85% seen once. Sequencing was performed on PBMCs. The receptors were sampled from a middle-aged woman in good health. Some clones in this sample may be carry-over from other donors' samples.

The J gene is TRBJ2-7, the V gene TRBV19, with D perhaps matching TRBD1 (5 bases). Germline V gives CDR1 LNHDA, CDR2 SQIVND (reference sequence). This CDR3 contains 13 residues. The V and J ends lost 1 base and 3 bases respectively, with 7 bases between them. The DNA for the CDR3 is TGTGCCAGTAGTATAGCTCAGGGCTACGAGCAGTACTTC. This encodes CASSIAQGYEQYF.

The chain combines TRBV5-4 with TRBJ2-1, with 13 bases matching TRBD2. The CDR3 spans 19 residues. Germline V gene data show CDR1 as SGHNT and CDR2 as YYREEE (reference sequence). J gave up 8 bases and V 4 bases, and 18 bases lay outside the gene matches. The CDR3 sequence is CASSTPTSGRLLGWDEQFF. The CDR3 DNA sequence: TGTGCCAGCAGCACCCCGACTAGCGGGAGGCTGTTAGGTTGGGATGAGCAGTTCTTC.

The chain joins TRBV2 to TRBJ2-2; the match to TRBD1 covers 7 bases. The V gene's germline CDR1 is SNHLY and CDR2 FYNNEI. The CDR3 sequence is 16 residues long. V dropped 8 bases and J dropped 0; count of bases not matched to a gene: 9. In nucleotides, the CDR3 is TGTGCCAGCCATCCGACAGGGCACCCGAACACCGGGGAGCTGTTTTTT. The encoded protein is CASHPTGHPNTGELFF.

The chain carries TRBV4-1 and TRBJ2-3; D is undetermined. The germline V gene encodes CDR1 MGHRA and CDR2 YSYEKL. The CDR3 totals 13 residues. V lost 8 bases to trimming and J lost 2 bases, with 11 bases between them. The CDR3 region is CASAARITDTQYF. Written as DNA, the CDR3 is TGCGCCAGCGCGGCGAGGATCACAGATACGCAGTATTTT.

The genes are TRBV7-2 and TRBJ2-2; no definite D call. The CDR3 loop spans 12 amino acids. V dropped 5 bases and J dropped 7 bases, with 8 bases sitting between them. Germline CDR1 SGHTA, CDR2 FQGNSA. Here the CDR3 reads CASSPLHGELFF. The CDR3 DNA reads as TGTGCCAGCAGCCCTCTTCACGGGGAGCTGTTTTTT.

J is TRBJ1-2 and V is TRBV5-4, with 7 bases lining up with TRBD1. V lost 4 bases, J lost 4 bases, and 10 bases stayed unmatched. The germline gives CDR1 SGHNT, CDR2 YYREEE (reference sequence). CDR3 length: 15 residues. The CDR3 protein is CASSPGTAGGYGYTF. The CDR3 bases are TGTGCCAGCAGCCCAGGCACGGCAGGGGGCTATGGCTACACCTTC. Looking up the rest from reference TRBV5-4 and TRBJ1-2 gives the full variable domain: ETGVTQSPTHLIKTRGQQVTLRCSSQSGHNTVSWYQQALGQGPQFIFQYYREEENGRGNFPPRFSGLQFPNYSSELNVNALELDDSALYLCASSPGTAGGYGYTFGSGTRLTVV.

Concerning this clone itself: This sample also contains other DNA sequences that code for the same CDR3. This sequence joins TRBV28 and TRBJ2-2; 8 positions agree with TRBD2. This CDR3 comprises 14 residues. Germline V gene data show CDR1 as MDHEN and CDR2 as SYDVKM. J was trimmed by 5 bases and V by 6 bases; bases with no gene match: 5. CDR3 DNA sequence: TGTGCCAGCAGCCCCGGACTAGCAACCGGGGAGCTGTTTTTT. This sequence encodes CASSPGLATGELFF.

This chain joins TRBV6-7 and TRBJ1-1; D gene ambiguous. TRBV6-7 is annotated as an ORF whose role is uncertain. The ends were cut back, 0 bases at V and 0 bases at J, with 11 bases in the middle. The CDR3 totals 16 residues. This CDR3 reads CASSYSTLGMNTEAFF. CDR3 DNA: TGTGCCAGCAGTTACTCGACGTTGGGGATGAACACTGAAGCTTTCTTT.

This clone has only a few counts. CDR3 DNA: TGCAGCGTTACGGGAATGAACACTGAAGCTTTCTTT. Its protein is CSVTGMNTEAFF. The chain has TRBV29-1 and TRBJ1-1; the D is unclear. This CDR3 has 12 amino acids. Trimming took 5 bases from V and 0 from J, leaving 7 bases between them. Germline assignment: CDR1 SQVTM and CDR2 ANQGSEA.

This clone showed up just once. The chain combines TRBV4-2 with TRBJ2-3; D assignment may be TRBD1 or TRBD2 (5 bases each). This CDR3 is built from 15 residues. Germline CDR1 is LGHNA and CDR2 is YNFKEQ. The V gene lost 5 bases and the J gene lost 5 bases, with 17 bases spanning the gap. This chain's CDR3 is CASSSGTPSEDTQYF. CDR3 DNA sequence: TGTGCCAGCAGCTCAGGGACCCCCTCCGAAGATACGCAGTATTTT.

This clone was recorded a few times. This chain links TRBV2 with TRBJ1-1, with D unresolved. The V end lost 1 base, the J end lost 0 bases, and 3 bases lay between the germline ends. Germline-derived CDR1 and CDR2 are SNHLY and FYNNEI. The CDR3 is 13 amino acids. CDR3 nucleotides: TGTGCCAGCAGTGAAGGGTTGAACACTGAAGCTTTCTTT. It encodes CASSEGLNTEAFF.

The chain is built from TRBV6-1 and TRBJ1-1, with 7 bases matching TRBD1. The CDR3 runs to 15 residues. Trimming cost V 3 bases and J 3 bases; bases outside gene matches: 7. Per the germline V gene, CDR1 is MNHNS and CDR2 is SASEGT. The CDR3 here is CASSDRGRVDTEAFF. The CDR3 nucleotides read TGTGCCAGCAGTGATAGGGGGCGGGTGGACACTGAAGCTTTCTTT.

The chain is built from TRBV27 and TRBJ2-7, with a weak D call TRBD2 (6 bases). There are 14 residues in the CDR3. Germline values: CDR1 MNHEY, CDR2 SMNVEV (reference sequence). Trimming cost V 5 bases and J 7 bases, with 18 bases left between them. CDR3 in amino acids: CASSTRGVAGEQYF. The CDR3 DNA is TGTGCCAGCAGTACCCGTGGGGTGGCGGGGGAGCAGTACTTC.

This rearrangement joins TRBV5-4 to TRBJ2-1; 10 nucleotides line up with TRBD2. The V and J ends lost 2 bases and 2 bases, in that order; junction bases with no gene match: 1. CDR1 is SGHNT, CDR2 YYREEE, per germline (reference sequence). The CDR3 is made up of 15 amino acids. In DNA form, the CDR3 reads TGTGCCAGCAGCTTTAGCGGGAGGACCTACAATGAGCAGTTCTTC. This sequence encodes CASSFSGRTYNEQFF.

This clone was counted ten times or more. This sequence joins TRBV27 and TRBJ2-1; D is unclear. This CDR3 is built from 15 residues. Looked up from germline, CDR1 is MNHEY and CDR2 is SMNVEV (reference sequence). V was pared by 2 bases and J by 3 bases, with 11 bases between. CDR3: CASSLGNYHYNEQFF. The CDR3 coding sequence is TGTGCCAGCAGTTTAGGGAACTACCACTACAATGAGCAGTTCTTC.

This clone was seen once. The chain links TRBV5-1 to TRBJ1-4; 7 bases fit TRBD1. V shed 4 bases and J 3 bases; nucleotides not matched to a gene: 6. The CDR3 contains 15 residues. The germline V gene has CDR1 SGHRS and CDR2 YFSETQ. As DNA, the CDR3 is TGCGCCAGCAGCCTCCGGACAGGACCTAATGAAAAACTGTTTTTT. It codes for CASSLRTGPNEKLFF.

This chain uses TRBV7-9 with TRBJ2-1; 14 bases are a match to TRBD2. CDR3 length equals 19 residues. Per germline, CDR1 SEHNR and CDR2 FQNEAQ (reference sequence). The ends lost 0 bases at V and 2 bases at J; junction bases unmatched: 6. CDR3 protein: CASSLAGTSGSRAYNEQFF. The CDR3 nucleotides read TGTGCCAGCAGCTTAGCCGGGACTAGCGGGAGTAGGGCCTACAATGAGCAGTTCTTC.

The chain employs TRBV5-6 and TRBJ2-7, with D perhaps matching TRBD1 (5 bases). The CDR3 length is 13 residues. CDR1 is SGHDT and CDR2 is YYEEEE in the germline V gene. Deletions cut 3 bases from V and 10 bases from J, with 17 bases between. The CDR3 coding sequence is TGTGCCAGCAGCTGGGATCGACAAGGGGAACAGTACTTC. Its translation: CASSWDRQGEQYF.

There are a few counts of this clone. The chain is built from TRBV28 and TRBJ1-1, with 9 nucleotides matching TRBD1. Germline CDR1 and CDR2: MDHEN and SYDVKM. This CDR3 is 13 amino acids long. J was trimmed by 4 bases and V by 11 bases; bases with no gene match: 8. Here the CDR3 reads CAGLDRGGTEAFF. The CDR3 bases are TGTGCCGGGTTGGACAGGGGAGGCACTGAAGCTTTCTTT.

Only one count was recorded for this clone. A much larger clonotype is one base distant, so this may be a read error. The rearrangement uses TRBV7-9 and TRBJ1-1; no clear D gene. Germline CDR1 and CDR2: SEHNR and FQNEAQ (reference sequence). V shed 5 bases and J shed 1 base, with 5 bases lying between them. This CDR3 has 12 residues. This chain's CDR3 is CASSPRNTEAFF. The CDR3 nucleotides are TGTGCCAGCAGCCCCCGGAACACTGAAGCTTTCTTT.

The rearrangement links TRBV6-6 to TRBJ2-7; D call uncertain. The germline V gene encodes CDR1 MNHNY and CDR2 SVGAGI (reference sequence). This CDR3 comprises 15 residues. Trimming removed 2 bases from V and 0 bases from J, with 11 bases in between. The CDR3 is CASSYRWPNSYEQYF. CDR3 nucleotides: TGTGCCAGCAGTTACAGATGGCCTAACTCCTACGAGCAGTACTTC.

The chain links TRBV11-2 to TRBJ2-3, with D uncertain. There are 17 residues in the CDR3. The ends were cut back, 1 base at V and 1 base at J, with 15 bases in the middle. The V gene's germline CDR1 is SGHAT and CDR2 FQNNGV. The CDR3 DNA reads as TGTGCCAGCAGCTTAGTTTACAGCGAATCCCGCACAGATACGCAGTATTTT. Its protein product is CASSLVYSESRTDTQYF.

A remark on this clone: The sample holds other DNA sequences that translate to the same CDR3. This chain joins TRBV13 and TRBJ2-7, with D uncertain. Germline V gives CDR1 PRHDT, CDR2 FYEKMQ (reference sequence). The CDR3 length is 12 residues. The germline V and J ends were trimmed by 5 bases and 7 bases, with 12 bases remaining between them. CDR3 sequence reads: CASSPRWGEQYF. CDR3 coding DNA: TGTGCCAGCAGCCCCCGTTGGGGTGAGCAGTACTTC.

This rearrangement joins TRBV28 to TRBJ2-1; 8 bases map to TRBD1. The CDR3 covers 14 residues. Germline values: CDR1 MDHEN, CDR2 SYDVKM. J was trimmed by 7 bases and V by 6 bases; bases with no gene match: 8. The chain's CDR3 is CASRPGQAPNEQFF. The CDR3, as DNA: TGTGCCAGCAGGCCGGGACAGGCACCTAATGAGCAGTTCTTC.

A few counts support this clone. The gene calls are TRBV28 and TRBJ2-7; 11 nucleotides align to TRBD1. With V trimmed by 2 bases and J by 3 bases, 3 bases remained unmatched. CDR3 length: 15 amino acids. Germline loops: CDR1 MDHEN, CDR2 SYDVKM. The CDR3 DNA is TGTGCCAGCAGTTTACCCGGGACAGGGGGCTACGAGCAGTACTTC. Translating gives CASSLPGTGGYEQYF.

This rearrangement joins TRBV2 to TRBJ1-3; 7 bases map to TRBD1. V lost 4 bases, J lost 0 bases, and 3 bases stayed unmatched. The V gene's germline CDR1 is SNHLY and CDR2 FYNNEI. The length of the CDR3 is 15 residues. In DNA, the CDR3 is TGTGCCAGCAGTGCGACAGGGATCTCTGGAAACACCATATATTTT. This encodes CASSATGISGNTIYF.

The J gene is TRBJ1-1, the V gene TRBV7-3, with D perhaps TRBD1 (6 bases). Germline loops: CDR1 SGHTA, CDR2 FQGTGA. V lost 5 bases and J 4 bases, leaving 14 bases between the germline ends. This CDR3 is 14 amino acids long. DNA for the CDR3: TGTGCCAGCAGCCCCTCGACAGGCGTCACTGAAGCTTTCTTT. As protein: CASSPSTGVTEAFF.

This rearrangement joins TRBV5-6 to TRBJ2-7, with TRBD2 as a possible D gene (6 bases). The CDR3 contains 13 residues. From germline, CDR1 is SGHDT and CDR2 YYEEEE. The germline V and J ends were trimmed by 4 bases and 4 bases, with 12 bases remaining between them. The CDR3 region has the DNA TGTGCCAGCAGCGGGGGGACGCATTACGAGCAGTACTTC. Residues: CASSGGTHYEQYF.

J is TRBJ2-5 and V is TRBV15; TRBD2 matches at 11 bases. Germline lookup yields CDR1 LNHNV and CDR2 YYDKDF (reference sequence). Trimming cost V 1 base and J 5 bases; bases outside gene matches: 6. The CDR3 is 16 amino acids. The CDR3 sequence: CATSRGTSGSRETQYF. CDR3 in DNA: TGTGCCACCAGCAGAGGAACTAGCGGGAGTCGGGAGACCCAGTACTTC.

This chain connects TRBV28 to TRBJ2-7; 12 positions agree with TRBD1. The CDR3 spans 15 residues. Trimming took 5 bases from V and 7 from J; bases not matched to a gene: 9. From germline, CDR1 is MDHEN and CDR2 SYDVKM. This CDR3 is CASSTPGQGALEQYF. CDR3 bases: TGTGCCAGCAGTACGCCGGGACAGGGGGCTTTGGAGCAGTACTTC.

V usage is TRBV6-6 and J usage is TRBJ1-5, with 8 nucleotides matching TRBD1. The length of the CDR3 is 14 residues. V lost 7 bases and J lost 5; bases outside the gene matches: 7. The germline V gene encodes CDR1 MNHNY and CDR2 SVGAGI (reference sequence). The CDR3 protein is CASTLQGDDQPQHF. The CDR3 DNA reads TGTGCCAGCACCCTACAGGGGGATGATCAGCCCCAGCATTTT.

This rearrangement joins TRBV7-9 to TRBJ1-3, with TRBD1 identical over 9 bases. The CDR3 is 15 residues long. Germline V gene lookup returns CDR1 SEHNR and CDR2 FQNEAQ (reference sequence). With 5 bases clipped from V and 7 bases from J, the junction kept 9 bases outside the gene matches. CDR3 DNA: TGTGCCAGCAGCATTACCGGGACAGGGATGAACACCATATATTTT. Translated, it gives CASSITGTGMNTIYF.